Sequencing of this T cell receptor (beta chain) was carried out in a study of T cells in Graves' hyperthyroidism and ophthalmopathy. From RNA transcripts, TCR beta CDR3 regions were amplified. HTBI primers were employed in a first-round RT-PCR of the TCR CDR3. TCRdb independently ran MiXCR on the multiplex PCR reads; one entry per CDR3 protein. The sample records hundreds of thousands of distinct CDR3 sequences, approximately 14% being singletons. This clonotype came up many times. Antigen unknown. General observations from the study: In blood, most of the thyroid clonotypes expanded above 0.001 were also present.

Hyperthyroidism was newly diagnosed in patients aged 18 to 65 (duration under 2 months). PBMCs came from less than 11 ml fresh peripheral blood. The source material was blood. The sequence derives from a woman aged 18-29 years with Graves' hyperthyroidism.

CDR3 amino acids: CASSRLSTGRGTEAFF. The DNA for the CDR3 is TGTGCCAGCAGCCGTCTCTCGACGGGTCGGGGGACTGAAGCTTTCTTT. The gene calls are TRBV6-1 and TRBJ1-1, with D perhaps TRBD1 (5 bases). This CDR3 spans 16 amino acids. Trimming shortened V by 6 bases and J by 5 bases, and 22 bases separated the two germline ends. Germline V gene lookup returns CDR1 MNHNS and CDR2 SASEGT.